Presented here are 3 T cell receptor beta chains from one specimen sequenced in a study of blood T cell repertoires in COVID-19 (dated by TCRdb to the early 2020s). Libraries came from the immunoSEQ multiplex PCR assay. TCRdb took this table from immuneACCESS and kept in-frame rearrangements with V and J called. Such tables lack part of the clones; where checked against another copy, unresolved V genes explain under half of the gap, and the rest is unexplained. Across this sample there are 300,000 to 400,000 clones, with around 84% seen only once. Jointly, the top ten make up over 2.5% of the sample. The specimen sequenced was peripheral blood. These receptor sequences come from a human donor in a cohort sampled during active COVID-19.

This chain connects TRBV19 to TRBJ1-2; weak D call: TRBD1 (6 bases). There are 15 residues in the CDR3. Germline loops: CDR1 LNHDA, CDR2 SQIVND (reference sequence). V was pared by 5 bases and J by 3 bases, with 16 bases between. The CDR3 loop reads CASSGDMANHYGYTF. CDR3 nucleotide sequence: TGTGCCAGTAGTGGGGACATGGCAAATCACTATGGCTACACCTTC.

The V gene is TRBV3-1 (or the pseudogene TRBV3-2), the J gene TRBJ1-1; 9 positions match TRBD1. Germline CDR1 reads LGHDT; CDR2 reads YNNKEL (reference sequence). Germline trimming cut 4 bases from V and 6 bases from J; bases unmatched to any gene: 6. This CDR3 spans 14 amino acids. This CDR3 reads CASSPGQGRAEAFF. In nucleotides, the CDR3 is TGTGCCAGCAGCCCAGGACAGGGGCGGGCTGAAGCTTTCTTT.

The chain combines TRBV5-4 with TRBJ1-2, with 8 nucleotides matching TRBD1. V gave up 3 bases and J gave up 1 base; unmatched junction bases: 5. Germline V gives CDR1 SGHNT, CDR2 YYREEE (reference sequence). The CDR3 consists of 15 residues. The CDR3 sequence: CASSSPDRGNYGYTF. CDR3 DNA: TGTGCCAGCAGCTCCCCCGACAGGGGTAACTATGGCTACACCTTC.